This record concerns one T cell receptor (beta chain) sequence. Its antigen is not known. The data were taken from a study of cytomegalovirus exposure and HLA in healthy donors. Notes on the study in general: Subsequent analysis showed first-cohort TCR clusters tending to co-occur in 120 validation repertoires. A few CMV-associated chains proved CMV antigen-specific in vitro.

The junction had 5 bases not matched to a gene; V was cut back by 0 bases and J by 0 bases. The CDR3 extends over 17 amino acids. Per germline, CDR1 MNHEY and CDR2 SMNVEV (reference sequence). Only in-frame clones appear in the TCRdb table, and some are missing; sequencing was by immunoSEQ multiplex PCR. In the table there are a few hundred thousand clones, 90% of which are singletons. The TCR originated in a woman under 30 in good health and CMV-seronegative. V is TRBV27 and J is TRBJ1-1; 9 positions match TRBD1. Sequencing was performed on PBMCs. The chain's CDR3 is CASSLSHRGLMNTEAFF. The CDR3 nucleotides read TGTGCCAGCAGTTTATCCCACAGGGGGCTTATGAACACTGAAGCTTTCTTT.